Presented here are 18 T cell receptor beta chains from one specimen sequenced in a study of T cell responses to AZD1222 COVID-19 vaccine. Repertoires were generated with immunoSEQ multiplex PCR, while TCRdb's copy carries only in-frame clones and drops some. The sample shows tens of thousands of clones, 83% of them seen only once. This material consisted of peripheral blood, taken 28 days after the second AZD1222 dose. Receptors were obtained from an adult who received the AZD1222 COVID-19 vaccine.

This chain connects TRBV7-2 to TRBJ1-3; 7 nucleotides agree with TRBD1. With V trimmed by 5 bases and J by 3 bases, 10 bases remained unmatched. CDR1 is SGHTA, CDR2 FQGNSA, per germline. The CDR3 totals 16 residues. The CDR3 sequence: CASSPLRGAVGNTIYF. The CDR3 region has the DNA TGTGCCAGCAGCCCTCTCAGGGGGGCGGTTGGAAACACCATATATTTT.

This chain links TRBV19 with TRBJ2-7; TRBD2 is a possible D gene (6 bases). This CDR3 has 12 amino acids. Germline V gives CDR1 LNHDA, CDR2 SQIVND (reference sequence). The V end was cut by 6 bases, the J end by 6 bases, with 12 bases between. The DNA for the CDR3 is TGTGCCAGTAGGGGATGGGGAGGCGAGCAGTACTTC. Encoded protein: CASRGWGGEQYF.

The chain joins TRBV14 to TRBJ2-7; perhaps D is TRBD1 or TRBD2 (5 bases each). V lost 4 bases and J lost 2, with 12 bases in between. The CDR3 sequence is 14 residues long. CDR1 and CDR2 (germline): SGHDN, FVKESK. The CDR3 DNA follows: TGTGCCAGCAGCCTCACCCCGGGACCCTACGAGCAGTACTTC. Protein: CASSLTPGPYEQYF.

The gene calls are TRBV7-6 and TRBJ1-5; TRBD1 aligns across 7 bases. V was pared by 1 base and J by 6 bases, with 3 bases of the junction left unmatched. The CDR3 is 14 residues long. Germline V gene data show CDR1 as SGHVS and CDR2 as FNYEAQ. CDR3 protein: CASSLGGGTQPQHF. The CDR3 region has the DNA TGTGCCAGCAGCTTAGGAGGGGGCACTCAGCCCCAGCATTTT.

The V call is TRBV3-1 (or the pseudogene TRBV3-2), the J call TRBJ2-3, with TRBD2 as a possible D gene (6 bases). V was clipped by 8 bases and J by 0 bases, with 12 bases between them. Germline loops: CDR1 LGHDT, CDR2 YNNKEL (reference sequence). This CDR3 region has 14 residues. CDR3 DNA: TGTGCCAGCCTAGAGAGCGGGAGCACAGATACGCAGTATTTT. This codes for CASLESGSTDTQYF.

This rearrangement joins TRBV3-1 (or the pseudogene TRBV3-2) to TRBJ1-6; D unclear. CDR3 size: 15 residues. The germline V gene encodes CDR1 LGHDT and CDR2 YNNKEL (reference sequence). The germline V and J ends were trimmed by 6 bases and 7 bases, with 16 bases remaining between them. CDR3 sequence reads: CASRPEPGANSPLHF. The CDR3 DNA reads as TGTGCCAGCAGGCCAGAACCGGGAGCCAATTCACCCCTCCACTTT.

V usage is TRBV30 and J usage is TRBJ2-3, with D maybe TRBD2 (6 bases). The CDR3 extends over 16 amino acids. The V gene lost 1 base and the J gene lost 1 base, with 15 bases spanning the gap. Germline V gives CDR1 GTSNPN, CDR2 SVGIG (reference sequence). The DNA of the CDR3 is TGTGCCTGGAGTGCGGAGGTGGGCGGGGGCACAGATACGCAGTATTTT. It specifies CAWSAEVGGGTDTQYF.

The chain employs TRBV5-6 and TRBJ1-2; D gene uncertain. Germline loops: CDR1 SGHDT, CDR2 YYEEEE. The CDR3 sequence is 14 residues long. The V end was cut by 4 bases, the J end by 2 bases, with 12 bases between. The CDR3 reads CASSQNLRNYGYTF. For the CDR3, the DNA is TGTGCCAGCAGCCAAAACTTAAGGAACTATGGCTACACCTTC.

This clone was seen once. This rearrangement joins TRBV7-9 to TRBJ1-5, with 11 bases aligning to TRBD1. Germline V CDR1 and CDR2: SEHNR, FQNEAQ (reference sequence). Losses at the gene ends were 5 bases for V and 6 bases for J; bases not matched to a gene: 6. This CDR3 comprises 15 residues. CDR3 DNA: TGTGCCAGCAGCCCCGGACAGGGGGCGGGTCAGCCCCAGCATTTT. Protein sequence: CASSPGQGAGQPQHF.

The chain uses TRBV19 and TRBJ1-3; no firm D call. CDR3 length: 14 residues. CDR1 and CDR2 from the germline V gene are LNHDA and SQIVND (reference sequence). V shed 7 bases and J shed 8 bases, with 18 bases lying between them. The CDR3 sequence is CASIGGYRGHTIYF. The CDR3 region has the DNA TGTGCCAGTATTGGAGGTTATCGCGGGCACACCATATATTTT.

The gene calls are TRBV5-1 and TRBJ1-4; TRBD1 agrees at 8 bases. Germline CDR1 SGHRS, CDR2 YFSETQ. The CDR3 is 16 residues long. The trim removed 2 bases at V and 5 bases at J, leaving 8 bases unmatched. In DNA form, the CDR3 reads TGCGCCAGCAGCTTAAGGTGGACAGGGCCCAATGAAAAACTGTTTTTT. This codes for CASSLRWTGPNEKLFF.

V is TRBV9 and J is TRBJ1-3; D remains ambiguous. V was clipped by 0 bases and J by 0 bases, with 13 bases between them. The CDR3 consists of 17 residues. Germline V gives CDR1 SGDLS, CDR2 YYNGEE. CDR3 loop: CASSVGVSGSSGNTIYF. The CDR3 DNA sequence: TGTGCCAGCAGCGTAGGGGTCTCAGGTAGCTCTGGAAACACCATATATTTT.

This chain uses TRBV29-1 with TRBJ1-2; unclear D gene. The CDR3 is made up of 13 amino acids. V shed 1 base and J shed 0 bases, with 6 bases lying between them. Germline lookup yields CDR1 SQVTM and CDR2 ANQGSEA. The CDR3 DNA reads as TGCAGCGTTGAAGGGAAAACTAACTATGGCTACACCTTC. Encoded protein: CSVEGKTNYGYTF.

This clone came up a few times. This chain connects TRBV4-2 to TRBJ2-3, with D unclear. CDR3 length: 17 amino acids. The V end lost 2 bases, the J end lost 0 bases, and 15 bases lay between the germline ends. In germline, CDR1 is LGHNA, CDR2 YNFKEQ. In DNA form, the CDR3 reads TGTGCCAGCAGCCAACGACTTTCGGCAGAAAGCACAGATACGCAGTATTTT. Its protein is CASSQRLSAESTDTQYF.

The chain's CDR3 is CASSRGFDYEQYF. For the CDR3, the DNA is TGTGCCAGCAGCCGTGGGTTTGACTACGAGCAGTACTTC. The genes are TRBV9 and TRBJ2-7; no clear D gene. The CDR3 spans 13 residues. Germline values: CDR1 SGDLS, CDR2 YYNGEE. Trimming left V 4 bases short and J 3 bases short, with 11 bases between.

This clone was detected a few times. V and J are TRBV3-1 (or the pseudogene TRBV3-2) and TRBJ1-3; 12 nucleotides align to TRBD1. The CDR3 length is 13 residues. The germline CDR1 and CDR2 sequences are LGHDT and YNNKEL (reference sequence). Trimming at V came to 9 bases and at J to 8 bases, leaving 5 bases not matched to a gene. The CDR3 is CASRDRGPDTIYF. In DNA, the CDR3 is TGTGCCAGTAGGGACAGGGGGCCCGACACCATATATTTT.

CDR3 in amino acids: CSASTSGGGLGDTQYF. The CDR3 DNA is TGCAGTGCTAGTACTAGCGGGGGGGGTCTCGGAGATACGCAGTATTTT. The chain uses TRBV20-1 and TRBJ2-3; the match to TRBD2 covers 13 bases. The germline CDR1 and CDR2 sequences are DFQATT and SNEGSKA (reference sequence). The trim removed 3 bases at V and 5 bases at J, leaving 8 bases unmatched. The CDR3 is 16 residues long.

This clone was observed once. This chain connects TRBV7-2 to TRBJ1-1; possibly TRBD1 for D (5 bases). Germline CDR1 SGHTA, CDR2 FQGNSA. Trimming shortened V by 1 base and J by 3 bases, and 9 bases separated the two germline ends. The CDR3 length is 14 residues. CDR3 loop: CASSLVRGDTEAFF. In DNA, the CDR3 is TGTGCCAGCAGCTTAGTGCGAGGGGACACTGAAGCTTTCTTT.